The 21 T cell receptor beta chains below were found in one sample sequenced in a study of blood T cell repertoires in COVID-19. Using immunoSEQ multiplex PCR, the repertoire was profiled, and TCRdb retains in-frame clones only, with some absent. The sample has about 280,000 clones; around 89% are singletons. Material: peripheral blood. Receptor source: a man aged 35 to 55 with acute or convalescent COVID-19.

The chain couples TRBV19 to TRBJ1-6; D is ambiguous. Germline lookup yields CDR1 LNHDA and CDR2 SQIVND (reference sequence). The CDR3 has 17 amino acids. The V and J ends lost 7 bases and 0 bases respectively, with 16 bases between them. CDR3 nucleotides: TGTGCCAGTAATTCCCCCCCCGGGAGCTCCTATAATTCACCCCTCCACTTT. Its translation is CASNSPPGSSYNSPLHF. The entire variable domain, with the rest obtained from reference TRBV19 and TRBJ1-6, is as follows: DGGITQSPKYLFRKEGQNVTLSCEQNLNHDAMYWYRQDPGQGLRLIYYSQIVNDFQKGDIAEGYSVSREKKESFPLTVTSAQKNPTAFYLCASNSPPGSSYNSPLHFGNGTRLTVT.

The gene calls are TRBV19 and TRBJ1-1; 7 bases agree with TRBD1. Trimming at V came to 3 bases and at J to 6 bases, leaving 4 bases not matched to a gene. CDR1 and CDR2 from the germline V gene are LNHDA and SQIVND (reference sequence). The CDR3 loop spans 13 amino acids. The chain's CDR3 is CASSIRQGAEAFF. DNA of the CDR3: TGTGCCAGTAGTATTAGACAGGGTGCTGAAGCTTTCTTT.

This clone occurred once. V and J are TRBV11-2 and TRBJ1-2; 7 bases line up with TRBD1. This CDR3 region has 15 residues. With 5 bases clipped from V and 3 bases from J, the junction kept 9 bases outside the gene matches. Germline assignment: CDR1 SGHAT and CDR2 FQNNGV. The CDR3 reads CASSVNRGLHYGYTF. The CDR3, as DNA: TGTGCCAGCAGCGTCAACAGGGGCCTCCACTATGGCTACACCTTC.

The CDR3 DNA reads as TGTGCCACCAGCAGAGACCAGGAGAACACTGAAGCTTTCTTT. This sequence encodes CATSRDQENTEAFF. The chain recombines TRBV15 with TRBJ1-1, with unresolved D. The CDR3 runs to 14 residues. Deletions cut 0 bases from V and 1 base from J, with 6 bases between. Germline V gene data show CDR1 as LNHNV and CDR2 as YYDKDF (reference sequence). The full variable domain, in which reference TRBV15 and TRBJ1-1 provide the parts outside the CDR3, is DAMVIQNPRYQVTQFGKPVTLSCSQTLNHNVMYWYQQKSSQAPKLLFHYYDKDFNNEADTPDNFQSRRPNTSFCFLDIRSPGLGDTAMYLCATSRDQENTEAFFGQGTRLTVV.

This clone showed up just once. The chain carries TRBV6-1 and TRBJ1-2, with 7 bases that match TRBD1. CDR3 length: 13 amino acids. Germline V CDR1 and CDR2: MNHNS, SASEGT. V lost 0 bases to trimming and J lost 8 bases; unmatched junction nucleotides: 3. In DNA form, the CDR3 reads TGTGCCAGCAGTGAAGCAGGAGGGGGCGGCTACACCTTC. Its translation is CASSEAGGGGYTF.

The V gene is TRBV30, the J gene TRBJ2-3, with TRBD2 as a possible D gene (6 bases). Germline assignment: CDR1 GTSNPN and CDR2 SVGIG (reference sequence). V lost 1 base and J 2 bases, leaving 10 bases between the germline ends. The CDR3 consists of 14 residues. In DNA, the CDR3 is TGTGCCTGGAGTGGTGGGGGGATCACAGATACGCAGTATTTT. Translating it yields CAWSGGGITDTQYF.

V usage is TRBV29-1 and J usage is TRBJ1-4; 9 positions match TRBD1. The germline V gene encodes CDR1 SQVTM and CDR2 ANQGSEA. The V and J ends lost 3 bases and 7 bases, in that order; junction bases with no gene match: 6. This CDR3 is built from 14 residues. DNA of the CDR3: TGCAGCGTTGAGGGACAGGGAGGAAGTGAAAAACTGTTTTTT. It encodes CSVEGQGGSEKLFF.

The chain uses TRBV18 and TRBJ1-3, with D possibly being TRBD1 (6 bases). Trimming removed 1 base from V and 2 bases from J, with 12 bases in between. Per germline, CDR1 KGHSH and CDR2 LQKENI. The CDR3 totals 16 residues. This CDR3 is CASSPREAGAGNTIYF. CDR3 bases: TGTGCCAGCTCACCACGCGAGGCAGGGGCTGGAAACACCATATATTTT.

This clone was detected once. This sequence joins TRBV2 and TRBJ1-2; D is unresolved. V dropped 6 bases and J dropped 2 bases, with 7 bases sitting between them. This CDR3 is built from 12 residues. The germline CDR1 and CDR2 sequences are SNHLY and FYNNEI. CDR3 bases: TGTGCCAGCAGGGGCGTAAACTATGGCTACACCTTC. Amino acid sequence: CASRGVNYGYTF.

The chain couples TRBV3-1 (or the pseudogene TRBV3-2) to TRBJ2-2; maybe TRBD2 (6 bases). V shed 4 bases and J shed 5 bases, with 14 bases lying between them. The CDR3 covers 15 residues. CDR1 and CDR2 from the germline V gene are LGHDT and YNNKEL (reference sequence). Written as DNA, the CDR3 is TGTGCCAGCAGCCTTGGACAAGGGAGGACCGGGGAGCTGTTTTTT. This sequence encodes CASSLGQGRTGELFF.

The chain employs TRBV2 and TRBJ2-7; 9 nucleotides match TRBD1. J gave up 2 bases and V 6 bases, and 5 bases lay outside the gene matches. CDR1 and CDR2 from the germline V gene are SNHLY and FYNNEI. The CDR3 contains 14 residues. The CDR3 loop reads CASRSRTGAYEQYF. In DNA form, the CDR3 reads TGTGCCAGCAGAAGCAGGACAGGGGCCTACGAGCAGTACTTC. Based on the CDR3 plus reference TRBV2 and TRBJ2-7, the full variable domain is EPEVTQTPSHQVTQMGQEVILRCVPISNHLYFYWYRQILGQKVEFLVSFYNNEISEKSEIFDDQFSVERPDGSNFTLKIRSTKLEDSAMYFCASRSRTGAYEQYFGPGTRLTVT.

This rearrangement joins TRBV5-1 to TRBJ2-7; possible D gene TRBD2, 6 bases. This CDR3 has 15 residues. The V end lost 0 bases, the J end lost 0 bases, and 10 bases lay between the germline ends. CDR1 is SGHRS and CDR2 is YFSETQ in the germline V gene. CDR3 sequence: CASSLVAGTSYEQYF. CDR3 sequence (DNA): TGCGCCAGCAGCTTGGTGGCGGGGACCTCCTACGAGCAGTACTTC.

The chain carries TRBV18 and TRBJ1-2; D ambiguous. Trimming took 2 bases from V and 7 from J, leaving 11 bases between them. The CDR3 spans 13 residues. Germline CDR1 reads KGHSH; CDR2 reads LQKENI. The CDR3 DNA reads as TGTGCCAGCTCACCAGACGCAGGAGGTGGCTACACCTTC. This gives the protein CASSPDAGGGYTF.

CDR3 protein: CASKPGTGRASVAKNIQYF. In nucleotides, the CDR3 is TGTGCCAGCAAACCCGGGACAGGGCGAGCGAGTGTAGCCAAAAACATTCAGTACTTC. This chain joins TRBV2 and TRBJ2-4, with TRBD1 identical over 9 bases. Germline V gene data show CDR1 as SNHLY and CDR2 as FYNNEI. The ends lost 7 bases at V and 0 bases at J; junction bases unmatched: 16. The CDR3 is made up of 19 amino acids.

This chain uses TRBV13 with TRBJ1-6; 7 bases map to TRBD1. The CDR3 is 14 amino acids. Germline CDR1 reads PRHDT; CDR2 reads FYEKMQ (reference sequence). V trimming: 4 bases; J trimming: 6 bases; junction bases outside the gene matches: 3. CDR3 DNA: TGTGCCAGCAGCTCATGGGACAGTAATTCACCCCTCCACTTT. Its translation is CASSSWDSNSPLHF.

The genes are TRBV4-1 and TRBJ1-6; perhaps TRBD1 as D (5 bases). V was shortened by 5 bases and J by 4 bases, with 9 bases between the two germline ends. CDR1 and CDR2 (germline): MGHRA, YSYEKL. The CDR3 covers 14 residues. The CDR3 coding sequence is TGCGCCAGCAGCGAGACAGAGTATAATTCACCCCTCCACTTT. Amino acid sequence: CASSETEYNSPLHF.

This clone was seen a single time. The chain uses TRBV11-3 and TRBJ2-1, with D possibly matching TRBD1 (7 bases). In germline, CDR1 is SGHNT, CDR2 YENEEA. CDR3 size: 14 residues. V was shortened by 5 bases and J by 6 bases, with 14 bases between the two germline ends. The CDR3 DNA follows: TGTGCCAGCAGCCCCCAGGGGGGACTCAATGAGCAGTTCTTC. Translation gives CASSPQGGLNEQFF.

This sequence joins TRBV6-1 and TRBJ1-2; D is unclear. The CDR3 covers 16 residues. Germline assignment: CDR1 MNHNS and CDR2 SASEGT. Trimming shortened V by 0 bases and J by 0 bases, and 11 bases separated the two germline ends. In DNA, the CDR3 is TGTGCCAGCAGTGAAGCCTGGGGAGTCACTAACTATGGCTACACCTTC. Translated, it gives CASSEAWGVTNYGYTF.

The rearrangement links TRBV5-4 to TRBJ1-2, with D possibly matching TRBD1 (6 bases). The V end lost 3 bases, the J end lost 6 bases, and 15 bases lay between the germline ends. Germline loops: CDR1 SGHNT, CDR2 YYREEE (reference sequence). The CDR3 has 14 residues. CDR3 DNA sequence: TGTGCCAGCAGCTGGGCAGGGGCCCCCCATGGCTACACCTTC. Translated: CASSWAGAPHGYTF.

V is TRBV7-9 and J is TRBJ1-6; D perhaps matches TRBD1 (6 bases). Germline CDR1 is SEHNR and CDR2 is FQNEAQ (reference sequence). The CDR3 length is 15 residues. V lost 5 bases to trimming and J lost 7 bases, with 15 bases between them. CDR3 loop: CASSPGQYYNSPLHF. The CDR3 bases are TGTGCCAGCAGCCCAGGACAGTATTACAATTCACCCCTCCACTTT.

This clone was seen only a few times. The gene calls are TRBV11-2 and TRBJ1-2; D possibly corresponds to TRBD1 (5 bases). CDR1 and CDR2 (germline): SGHAT, FQNNGV. The CDR3 spans 14 residues. V dropped 5 bases and J dropped 0 bases, with 10 bases sitting between them. CDR3 residues: CASSLGLTNYGYTF. The CDR3 nucleotides are TGTGCCAGCAGCCTGGGACTCACTAACTATGGCTACACCTTC.